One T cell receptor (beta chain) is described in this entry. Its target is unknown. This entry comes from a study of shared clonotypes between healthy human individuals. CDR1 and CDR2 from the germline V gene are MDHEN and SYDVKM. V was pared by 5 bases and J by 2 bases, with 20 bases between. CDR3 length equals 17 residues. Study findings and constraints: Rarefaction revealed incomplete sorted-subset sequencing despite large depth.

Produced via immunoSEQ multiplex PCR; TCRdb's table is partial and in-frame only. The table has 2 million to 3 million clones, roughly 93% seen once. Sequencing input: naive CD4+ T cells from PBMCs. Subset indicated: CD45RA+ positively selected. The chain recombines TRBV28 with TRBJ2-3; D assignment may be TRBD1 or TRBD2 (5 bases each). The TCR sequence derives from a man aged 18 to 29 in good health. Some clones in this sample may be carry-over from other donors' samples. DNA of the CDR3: TGTGCCAGCAGTGCCTGGGGCCGGGTGGGGGTCACAGATACGCAGTATTTT. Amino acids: CASSAWGRVGVTDTQYF. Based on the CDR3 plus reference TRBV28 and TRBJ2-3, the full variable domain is DVKVTQSSRYLVKRTGEKVFLECVQDMDHENMFWYRQDPGLGLRLIYFSYDVKMKEKGDIPEGYSVSREKKERFSLILESASTNQTSMYLCASSAWGRVGVTDTQYFGPGTRLTVL.